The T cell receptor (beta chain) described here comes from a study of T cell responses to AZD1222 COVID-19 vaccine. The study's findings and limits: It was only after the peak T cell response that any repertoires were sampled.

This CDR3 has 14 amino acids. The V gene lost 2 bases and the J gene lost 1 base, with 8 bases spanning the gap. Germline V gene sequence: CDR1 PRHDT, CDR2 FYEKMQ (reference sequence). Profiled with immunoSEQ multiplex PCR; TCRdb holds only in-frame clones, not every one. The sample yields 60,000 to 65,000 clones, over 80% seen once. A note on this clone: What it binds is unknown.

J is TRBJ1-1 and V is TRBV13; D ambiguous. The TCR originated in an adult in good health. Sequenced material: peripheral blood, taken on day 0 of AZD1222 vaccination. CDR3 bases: TGTGCCAGCAGCTTACAGGCCGCGAACACTGAAGCTTTCTTT. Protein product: CASSLQAANTEAFF.